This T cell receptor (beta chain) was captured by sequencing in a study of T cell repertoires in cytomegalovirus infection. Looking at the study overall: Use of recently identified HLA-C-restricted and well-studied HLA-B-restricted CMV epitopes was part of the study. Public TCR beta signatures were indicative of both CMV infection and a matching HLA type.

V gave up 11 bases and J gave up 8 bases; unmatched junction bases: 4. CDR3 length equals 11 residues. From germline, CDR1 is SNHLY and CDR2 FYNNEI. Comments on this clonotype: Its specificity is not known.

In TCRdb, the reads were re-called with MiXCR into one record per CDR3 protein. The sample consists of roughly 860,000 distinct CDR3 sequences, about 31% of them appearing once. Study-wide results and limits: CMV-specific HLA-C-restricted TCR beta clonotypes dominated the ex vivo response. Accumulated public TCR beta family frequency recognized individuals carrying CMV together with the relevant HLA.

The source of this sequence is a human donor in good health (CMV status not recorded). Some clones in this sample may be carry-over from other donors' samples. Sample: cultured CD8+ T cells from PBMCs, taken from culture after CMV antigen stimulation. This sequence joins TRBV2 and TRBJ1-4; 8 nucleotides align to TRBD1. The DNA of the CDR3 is TGTGCCGTACGGACAGGGGAAAAACTGTTTTTT. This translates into CAVRTGEKLFF.